What follows describes a single T cell receptor beta chain. In the source study's methods: Amplification of reference gene primers was used by the study to estimate nucleated cell counts. Some clones are missing from TCRdb's copy, which holds only in-frame ones; the method was immunoSEQ multiplex PCR. V and J calls and clone size are copied from that table; D and trimming were computed from the DNA. The repertoire holds 55,000 to 80,000 clones, with 80% to 95% as singletons. The germline V and J ends were trimmed by 5 bases and 3 bases, with 14 bases remaining between them. This CDR3 has 15 amino acids. Germline V gene sequence: CDR1 SGHTS, CDR2 YDEGEE. The data originate from a study of blood T cell repertoires in COVID-19. For the study at large: From the United States, Italy and Spain came samples of acute and convalescent COVID-19. In each case, the material was cDNA or gDNA derived from T cells, B-cell-depleted T cells, or PBMCs.

Sequences were obtained from peripheral blood. This TCR derives from a human donor in a cohort sampled during active COVID-19. This chain connects TRBV5-8 to TRBJ2-2; tentative D call: TRBD2 (5 bases). The CDR3, as DNA: TGTGCCAGCAGAACACCGGGAACCCACACCGGGGAGCTGTTTTTT. Its protein product is CASRTPGTHTGELFF.